Listed below are T cell receptor beta chains from one sample, sequenced in a study of identical twins. One entry per CDR3 protein, called by TCRdb with MiXCR from the 5' RACE reads. The sample lists roughly 540,000 distinct CDR3 sequences, roughly a fifth seen once, with about 0.99% in the top ten. This sample was shared with a second study, whose subject was T cells expressing NK-cell markers.

The sample consisted of CD4+ T cells sorted from blood. These receptors were obtained from a woman younger than 35 in good health. Each CDR3 is given with its conserved first and last residue. A D gene is named only where the DNA matches it firmly. The size entry is marked missing in some rows and otherwise reads once, few, many or a size class.

DNA,CDR3,size,V,J,D
TGTGCCAGCAGCCTGGGACTAGCGGGGGGGATTAATGAGCAGTTCTTC,CASSLGLAGGINEQFF,NA,TRBV12-3/TRBV12-4,TRBJ2-1,TRBD2
TGTGCCAGCAGCTTCTTAGCGGGAGTGGCCCTCAATGAGCAGTTCTTC,CASSFLAGVALNEQFF,few,TRBV7-2,TRBJ2-1,TRBD2
TGTGCCAGCGGGAAGAGGCAACTGGTTGATAATTCACCCCTCCACTTT,CASGKRQLVDNSPLHF,NA,TRBV2,TRBJ1-6,NA
TGCAGTGCTAGAGTTAGTAGGGTGACCACTGAAGCTTTCTTT,CSARVSRVTTEAFF,few,TRBV20-1,TRBJ1-1,NA
TGTGCCAGCAGCTTAGACCGGGAAAATACGCAGTATTTT,CASSLDRENTQYF,NA,TRBV7-2,TRBJ2-3,NA
TGTGCCAGCAGCGTAGGGGAGACAGGGGGCTACGAGCAGTACTTC,CASSVGETGGYEQYF,many,TRBV9,TRBJ2-7,TRBD1
TGCGCCAGCAGCTTGGTGGAGGGGCTCACTGAAGCTTTCTTT,CASSLVEGLTEAFF,few,TRBV5-1,TRBJ1-1,NA
TGCGCCAGCAGCGAGACTGGAGATACGCAGTATTTT,CASSETGDTQYF,NA,TRBV5-1,TRBJ2-3,NA
TGTGCCAGCAGCTTCCTAGGACTAGCGGGAGGCCCGCAGTTCTTC,CASSFLGLAGGPQFF,NA,TRBV5-5,TRBJ2-1,TRBD2
TGCAGTGCCGACATAAATGGGGGCGGGGAGCTGTTTTTT,CSADINGGGELFF,NA,TRBV20-1,TRBJ2-2,NA
TGCGCCAGCAGAGAGCTCTGGGAGCAGTACTTC,CASRELWEQYF,many,TRBV10-1,TRBJ2-7,NA
TGTGCCAGCAGCCGGCCGGGGAACACCGGGGAGCTGTTTTTT,CASSRPGNTGELFF,NA,TRBV7-2,TRBJ2-2,NA
TGTGCCAGCAGCCCTAGCAATTGGGAGACCCAGTACTTC,CASSPSNWETQYF,NA,TRBV11-2,TRBJ2-5,NA
TGTGCCAGCAGGAAGGTTAGGACCGGGGAGCTGTTTTTT,CASRKVRTGELFF,few,TRBV5-6,TRBJ2-2,NA
TGTGCCAGCAGTTACTCAGCTGGACGGACTGAAGCTTTCTTT,CASSYSAGRTEAFF,NA,TRBV6-5,TRBJ1-1,NA
TGCAGTGCTAGAGATTTCCAGGGACACGCTACCGGGGAGCTGTTTTTT,CSARDFQGHATGELFF,few,TRBV20-1,TRBJ2-2,NA
TGTGCCAGCAGCTCTTCGGACCTAACACTGAACACTGAAGCTTTCTTT,CASSSSDLTLNTEAFF,NA,TRBV7-9,TRBJ1-1,NA
TGTGCCAGCAGCCAACAGTATGGCACAGATACGCAGTATTTT,CASSQQYGTDTQYF,few,TRBV3-1,TRBJ2-3,NA
TGCAGCGTCGAGAGGTCCTACAATGAGCAGTTCTTC,CSVERSYNEQFF,many,TRBV29-1,TRBJ2-1,NA
TGTGCCAGCAGTCCTTCGACAGGACACGAACCCTATGGCTACACCTTC,CASSPSTGHEPYGYTF,NA,TRBV12-3/TRBV12-4,TRBJ1-2,NA
TGTGCCAGCGCACTATCAGGGGAAAATGGCTACACCTTC,CASALSGENGYTF,few,TRBV2,TRBJ1-2,NA
TGCAGTGCCCCTCCGACAAGGTTCGTTAACAATGAGCAGTTCTTC,CSAPPTRFVNNEQFF,few,TRBV20-1,TRBJ2-1,NA
TGTGCCAGCAGTTTTAGGGGAACCACAGATACGCAGTATTTT,CASSFRGTTDTQYF,few,TRBV12-3/TRBV12-4,TRBJ2-3,NA
TGTGCCAGCAGCAAGACCCCTAGGCGTGAGCAGTTCTTC,CASSKTPRREQFF,few,TRBV7-9,TRBJ2-1,NA
TGTGCCAGCAGCCCCCGACCGGCCGGTGATACGCAGTATTTT,CASSPRPAGDTQYF,NA,TRBV14,TRBJ2-3,NA
TGTGCCAGCAGCTTACAAGGGATCGGGGAAAAACTGTTTTTT,CASSLQGIGEKLFF,few,TRBV7-9,TRBJ1-4,NA
TGTGCCAGCAGTTCCCGAGGCAGGCTTTGGTCCGAGCAGTACTTC,CASSSRGRLWSEQYF,NA,TRBV12-3/TRBV12-4,TRBJ2-7,NA
TGTGCCAGCACCTTCCGATTGACCGAGGCCCGAGGGTCGGGTGGCTACACCTTC,CASTFRLTEARGSGGYTF,NA,TRBV2,TRBJ1-2,NA
TGCGCCAGCAGCTCTGCTGGGCACCTCTACACTGAAGCTTTCTTT,CASSSAGHLYTEAFF,NA,TRBV5-1,TRBJ1-1,NA
TGTGCCAGCAACTTAATCTCATCTGGGGCCAACGTCCTGACTTTC,CASNLISSGANVLTF,NA,TRBV7-9,TRBJ2-6,NA
TGTGCCAGCAGCGTAAGACAGGGGGCGGAACACACCTTC,CASSVRQGAEHTF,NA,TRBV7-6,TRBJ1-2,TRBD1
TGCAGTGCTAGCGGAGAGCAGTTCTTC,CSASGEQFF,NA,TRBV20-1,TRBJ2-1,NA
TGCAGTGCTAGAGATCGACAGGGCACAGATACGCAGTATTTT,CSARDRQGTDTQYF,few,TRBV20-1,TRBJ2-3,NA
TGTGCCAGCAGCCAGGGACGGGAAAAGGCGGGCAATGAGCAGTTCTTC,CASSQGREKAGNEQFF,few,TRBV4-2,TRBJ2-1,NA
TGCAGTGCTTTAGACAGACTTAACTATGGCTACACCTTC,CSALDRLNYGYTF,few,TRBV20-1,TRBJ1-2,NA
TGCGCCAGCAGTTGGGACTCAGCCGGGGAGACCCAGTACTTC,CASSWDSAGETQYF,NA,TRBV10-2,TRBJ2-5,NA
TGTGCCTGGAGTGTCCGGCACTGGGAAAAACTGTTTTTT,CAWSVRHWEKLFF,NA,TRBV30,TRBJ1-4,NA
TGTGCCAGCAGTTACGGGTACCCTGGTGACGAGCAGTACTTC,CASSYGYPGDEQYF,few,TRBV6-5,TRBJ2-7,NA
TGCAGTGCTTGGGGCGGGCAGGACCGCTTGGAAGCTTTCTTT,CSAWGGQDRLEAFF,NA,TRBV20-1,TRBJ1-1,NA
TGTGCCATCAGTGGCCTAGCAGGCGGGAGAGAGTCCTACAATGAGCAGTTCTTC,CAISGLAGGRESYNEQFF,NA,TRBV10-3,TRBJ2-1,TRBD2
TGTGCCTTCAGTACTCATCTACAGGGAAAACACCCAAATTCACCCCTCCACTTT,CAFSTHLQGKHPNSPLHF,NA,TRBV10-3,TRBJ1-6,NA
TGTGCCAGCAACCGGGGAGGACAAGAGACCCAGTACTTC,CASNRGGQETQYF,NA,TRBV6-2/TRBV6-3,TRBJ2-5,NA
TGCGCCAGCAGCTTGGGGGGGTACGTGGACGAGCAGTACTTC,CASSLGGYVDEQYF,few,TRBV5-1,TRBJ2-7,NA
TGCAGTGCTAGGGGCTCGGGGTATCTACCCTACGAGCAGTACTTC,CSARGSGYLPYEQYF,NA,TRBV20-1,TRBJ2-7,NA
TGCAGTGCTCGAAATGGGTTATCGACAAGGGGGACCCAGTACTTC,CSARNGLSTRGTQYF,few,TRBV20-1,TRBJ2-5,NA
TGTGCCAGTACTGGAGGGAGGGCCAACACCGGGGAGCTGTTTTTT,CASTGGRANTGELFF,NA,TRBV19,TRBJ2-2,TRBD2
TGCAGTGCAGATATAGCGGGGGAGAGCTCCTACGAGCAGTACTTC,CSADIAGESSYEQYF,few,TRBV20-1,TRBJ2-7,TRBD2
TGTGCCAGCATCCGGGACAGGGTAGGAAATGAGCAGTTCTTC,CASIRDRVGNEQFF,NA,TRBV6-1,TRBJ2-1,TRBD1